The rows below give T cell receptor beta chains drawn from one sample of a study of cytomegalovirus exposure and HLA in healthy donors. Profiled with immunoSEQ multiplex PCR; TCRdb holds only in-frame clones, not every one. This listing includes around 200,000 clones. The sequencing sample was made of PBMCs. The source is a woman aged 25 to 45 in good health and CMV-seropositive. Both conserved end residues are part of each CDR3. D genes are given only for firm matches.

d_gene	v_gene	j_gene	CDR3nt	CDR3aa
NA	TRBV5-5	TRBJ2-6	TGTGCCAGCAGCTTGGGCGTCTCTGGGGCCAACGTCCTGACTTTC	CASSLGVSGANVLTF
TRBD2	TRBV27	TRBJ2-3	TGTGCCAGCAGGGCTAGCGGGAGGACCTTCACAGATACGCAGTATTTT	CASRASGRTFTDTQYF
NA	TRBV7-9	TRBJ2-5	TGTGCCAGCAGCTTAGGGATGGGGGCCGGAGAAGAGACCCAGTACTTC	CASSLGMGAGEETQYF
TRBD1	TRBV5-1	TRBJ2-7	TGCGCCAGCAGCTTGGTTTCAGGGGGCTACGAGCAGTACTTC	CASSLVSGGYEQYF
NA	TRBV29-1	TRBJ1-2	TGCAGCGTTGGGGACATTAACTATGGCTACACCTTC	CSVGDINYGYTF
NA	TRBV7-9	TRBJ2-7	TGTGCCAGCGGTAGCGGAGGGACCTACGAGCAGTACTTC	CASGSGGTYEQYF
TRBD2	TRBV27	TRBJ2-7	TGTGCCAGCAGCCAAGGACTAGCGGGAACAACCTCCCCGTCCGAGCAGTACTTC	CASSQGLAGTTSPSEQYF
NA	TRBV19	TRBJ1-1	TGTGCCAGTAGTCCCCGGCCAGTCTCGGTTCGATTTGCGGACACTGAAGCTTTCTTT	CASSPRPVSVRFADTEAFF
TRBD1	TRBV13	TRBJ1-4	TGTGCCAGCAGCCTAGAAGCAGGGGGGCGAAAACTGTTTTTT	CASSLEAGGRKLFF
TRBD1	TRBV7-9	TRBJ1-3	TGTGCCAGCAGCCAAGGACAGGGGGTAACCTCTGGAAACACCATATATTTT	CASSQGQGVTSGNTIYF
TRBD1	TRBV10-3	TRBJ1-1	TGTGCCATCAGCCTAGACAGGGATAGCACTGAAGCTTTCTTT	CAISLDRDSTEAFF
TRBD1	TRBV5-1	TRBJ1-5	TGCGCCAGCAGCTTGGGGGCAGGGGGCGGTCAGCCCCAGCATTTT	CASSLGAGGGQPQHF
TRBD1	TRBV9	TRBJ2-7	TGTGCCAGCAGCGCGCGGACAGGGGGCGCCAACGAGCAGTACTTC	CASSARTGGANEQYF
NA	TRBV2	TRBJ2-7	TGTGCCAGCAGTGGACAGACCTACGAGCAGTACTTC	CASSGQTYEQYF
NA	TRBV7-9	TRBJ1-4	TGTGCCAGCAGCCCTCGGGCTGAGGGAAAACTGTTTTTT	CASSPRAEGKLFF
NA	TRBV6-1	TRBJ2-2	TGTGCCAGCAGTCGACAGGAAGCCGGGGAGCTGTTTTTT	CASSRQEAGELFF
TRBD2	TRBV2	TRBJ2-3	TGTGCCAGCATTAGACCCGGCGGGAGGGCCACAGATACGCAGTATTTT	CASIRPGGRATDTQYF
NA	TRBV18	TRBJ1-6	TGTGCCAGCTCACCTAGAAATAGTCTCGGGGGGACACCCCTCCACTTT	CASSPRNSLGGTPLHF
TRBD2	TRBV4-3	TRBJ2-1	TGCGCCAGCAGCCAAGATAGCGGGAGACGGAATGAGCAGTTCTTC	CASSQDSGRRNEQFF
NA	TRBV19	TRBJ2-7	TGTGCCAGTAGTACCCTCGGAGGGGCGGGAATTCACGAGCAGTACTTC	CASSTLGGAGIHEQYF
NA	TRBV19	TRBJ2-3	TGTGCCAGTAGCTTGCGATCGGGGACACTGTATAGCACAGATACGCAGTATTTT	CASSLRSGTLYSTDTQYF
TRBD1	TRBV4-3	TRBJ1-1	TGCGCCAGCAGCGTAGGGACAGGAATGAACACTGAAGCTTTCTTT	CASSVGTGMNTEAFF
NA	TRBV27	TRBJ2-5	TGTGCCAGCAGTCCCCCCGGCGGATACCAAGAGACCCAGCACTTC	CASSPPGGYQETQHF
TRBD1	TRBV29-1	TRBJ2-5	TGCAGCGTCACAACAGGGGGGACCCAGTACTTC	CSVTTGGTQYF
NA	TRBV9	TRBJ1-5	TGTGCCAGCAGCGGGGGAGGATCAAGTAGCAATCAGCCCCAGCATTTT	CASSGGGSSSNQPQHF
NA	TRBV19	TRBJ2-1	TGTGCCAGTAGTCTCACACCCTCCGGGACTTCTATTGTGCAGTTCTTC	CASSLTPSGTSIVQFF
NA	TRBV14	TRBJ1-4	TGTGCCAGCAGCCGCCGAGGGTCAACTAATGAAAAACTGTTTTTT	CASSRRGSTNEKLFF
NA	TRBV10-3	TRBJ1-1	TGTGCCATCAGTGAGTCCAGAATGAACACTGAAGCTTTCTTT	CAISESRMNTEAFF
NA	TRBV29-1	TRBJ2-3	TGCAGCGCGGGGGAGGTTACAGATACGCAGTATTTT	CSAGEVTDTQYF
TRBD1	TRBV6-5	TRBJ1-1	TGTGCCAGCAGTTACCAGACAGGGAGTGGTACAGCTTTCTTT	CASSYQTGSGTAFF
NA	TRBV9	TRBJ1-2	TGTGCCAGCAGCGTAGTAGAGAACTATGGCTACACCTTC	CASSVVENYGYTF
TRBD2	TRBV6-5	TRBJ2-3	TGTGCCAGCAGACAACTAGCGGGAGGATCAGATACGCAGTATTTT	CASRQLAGGSDTQYF
TRBD1	TRBV30	TRBJ1-6	TGTGCCTGGGGACAGGGAAATAATTCACCCCTCCACTTT	CAWGQGNNSPLHF
NA	TRBV4-1	TRBJ1-5	TGCGCCAGCAGCCAAGGGGAGGGCCTCAATCAGCCCCAGCATTTT	CASSQGEGLNQPQHF
NA	TRBV4-1	TRBJ1-4	TGCGCCAGCAGCCAAGTGCCCGGACAGCTACCCGGGAGGGCTAATGAAAAACTGTTTTTT	CASSQVPGQLPGRANEKLFF
NA	TRBV10-3	TRBJ1-5	TGTGCCATCAGTGAGTCAGCAGGGTGGGATCAGCCCCAGCATTTT	CAISESAGWDQPQHF
NA	TRBV6-5	TRBJ1-2	TGTGCCAGCAGTTACTTTGGGGGCTCGAACTATGGCTACACCTTC	CASSYFGGSNYGYTF
TRBD2	TRBV6-5	TRBJ2-5	TGTGCCATCCTCGAGCGGGGGGGCCGCGAGACCCAGTACTTC	CAILERGGRETQYF
NA	TRBV2	TRBJ2-5	TGTGCCAGCAGAGCCTCCGAGACCCAGTACTTC	CASRASETQYF
NA	TRBV25-1	TRBJ2-5	TGTGCCAGCAGTTTTAGAACGGGGGAGACCCAGTACTTC	CASSFRTGETQYF
NA	TRBV30	TRBJ1-5	TGTGCCTGGAGTGCCTCTACTTCCCTTTATAGCAATCAGCCCCAGCATTTT	CAWSASTSLYSNQPQHF
TRBD1	TRBV11-2	TRBJ2-5	TGTGCCAGCAGTTATACAGGGGGCTCCCTCGGGACCCAGTACTTC	CASSYTGGSLGTQYF
TRBD2	TRBV13	TRBJ2-7	TGTGCCAGCAGCTTAGAATCCCAGGGACTATCCTACGAGCAGTACTTC	CASSLESQGLSYEQYF
NA	TRBV6-4	TRBJ1-1	TGTGCCAGCAGTGACTCGATGTCGGTAGCTTTCTTT	CASSDSMSVAFF
TRBD2	TRBV11-2	TRBJ2-7	TGTGCCAGCAGCTTAGGACTAGCGGGAGGGTACGAGCAGTACTTC	CASSLGLAGGYEQYF
TRBD2	TRBV9	TRBJ2-1	TGTGCCAGCAGCGTAGGGGCTAGCGGGAGTTGGGAGCAGTTCTTC	CASSVGASGSWEQFF
TRBD2	TRBV5-4	TRBJ2-4	TGTGCCAGCCAATTGCGGGAGGGGGAAAACATTCAGTACTTC	CASQLREGENIQYF
TRBD1	TRBV11-3	TRBJ1-2	TGTGCCAGCAGCCCGGACAGGGACTATGGCTACACCTTC	CASSPDRDYGYTF
TRBD1	TRBV7-9	TRBJ1-5	TGTGCCAGCAGCTTGGGGACAGGGAACAATCAGCCCCAGCATTTT	CASSLGTGNNQPQHF
NA	TRBV6-5	TRBJ1-2	TGTGCCAGCAGTCGTGCGATTATGGGCGGCTACACCTTC	CASSRAIMGGYTF
NA	TRBV19	TRBJ1-5	TGTGCCAGTAGTGCCCGACAGAGGACCAATCAGCCCCAGCATTTT	CASSARQRTNQPQHF
TRBD1	TRBV25-1	TRBJ2-7	TGTGCCAGCAGCCAGGGACAGGGGGCTTACGAGCAGTACTTC	CASSQGQGAYEQYF
NA	TRBV2	TRBJ1-1	TGTGCCAGCGTCGCGAGGGTTCAGTTTGGTGAAGCTTTCTTT	CASVARVQFGEAFF
NA	TRBV5-6	TRBJ2-5	TGTGCCAGCAGCCCCGAACTGGTTCGAGAGACCCAGTACTTC	CASSPELVRETQYF
NA	TRBV29-1	TRBJ1-5	TGCAGCGTTGAGTTAGGGGGCAATCAGCCCCAGCATTTT	CSVELGGNQPQHF
TRBD1	TRBV9	TRBJ1-1	TGTGCCAGCAGCGTAGATAACAGGGGGAACACTGAAGCTTTCTTT	CASSVDNRGNTEAFF
NA	TRBV28	TRBJ1-2	TGTGCCAGCAGTGCCGGGGGGGGCTTTGGTGGCTACACCTTC	CASSAGGGFGGYTF